One sample yielded the 25 T cell receptor beta chains listed below, sequenced in a study of molecular identifiers for immune sequencing clone quantification. TCRdb re-called the PCR reads through MiXCR, storing one row per CDR3 protein. The table records approximately 590,000 distinct CDR3 sequences, 25% of them present only once. The sample consisted of naive CD8+ T cells from blood, with Jurkat cell RNA spiked in. Subset noted: FACS-sorted CD8+CD4-CCR7+CD45RA+ naive T cells. All receptors come from a human donor in good health. Some libraries in this study had Jurkat cell RNA spiked in.

In the case of this clonotype: With a much larger clone just one base away, this may be a read error. J is TRBJ2-7 and V is TRBV7-9; 8 bases are shared with TRBD1. The germline CDR1 and CDR2 sequences are SEHNR and FQNEAQ (reference sequence). The CDR3 length is 15 residues. CDR3 residues: CASSLATGDSYELYF. The CDR3 DNA sequence: TGTGCCAGCAGCTTAGCGACAGGGGACTCCTACGAGCTGTACTTC. Combining the CDR3 with reference TRBV7-9 and TRBJ2-7 gives the whole variable domain DTGVSQNPRHKITKRGQNVTFRCDPISEHNRLYWYRQTLGQGPEFLTYFQNEAQLEKSRLLSDRFSAERPKGSFSTLEIQRTEQGDSAMYLCASSLATGDSYELYFGPGTRLTVT.

This chain joins TRBV4-2 and TRBJ1-2; TRBD1 agrees at 8 bases. The CDR3 runs 16 residues. The germline V gene encodes CDR1 LGHNA and CDR2 YNFKEQ. J was trimmed by 6 bases and V by 4 bases; bases with no gene match: 13. The CDR3 loop is CASSPWENDRGNGYTF. CDR3 coding DNA: TGTGCCAGCAGCCCTTGGGAAAACGACAGGGGTAATGGCTACACCTTC.

This clonotype was recorded at least ten times. This rearrangement joins TRBV6-2 or TRBV6-3 to TRBJ1-1; weak D call: TRBD1 (6 bases). The germline gives CDR1 MNHEY, CDR2 SVGEGT. The CDR3 length is 13 residues. V was trimmed by 8 bases and J by 6 bases, leaving 16 bases between them. The CDR3 DNA reads as TGTGCCAGCTACACAGGGATGGCGCCTGAAGCTTTCTTT. As protein: CASYTGMAPEAFF.

This clonotype was observed at least ten times. CDR3 sequence reads: CSVERLVTGRGNEQFF. CDR3 DNA sequence: TGCAGCGTTGAGCGTTTAGTGACAGGTAGGGGGAATGAGCAGTTCTTC. V and J are TRBV29-1 and TRBJ2-1; the D gene is possibly TRBD1 (6 bases). The CDR3 is 16 amino acids. Germline CDR1 reads SQVTM; CDR2 reads ANQGSEA. V shed 3 bases and J shed 7 bases, with 22 bases lying between them.

This clonotype was found many times. The chain uses TRBV7-6 and TRBJ2-7; 8 nucleotides line up with TRBD1. The CDR3 consists of 16 residues. Germline CDR1 SGHVS, CDR2 FNYEAQ. The V and J ends lost 4 bases and 6 bases, in that order; junction bases with no gene match: 14. The CDR3 region is CASSSRQGTSASEQYF. DNA for the CDR3: TGTGCCAGCAGCTCCCGACAGGGGACAAGCGCCTCCGAGCAGTACTTC.

The genes are TRBV30 and TRBJ1-6, with D perhaps matching TRBD1 (5 bases). V lost 3 bases and J lost 7, with 13 bases in between. The CDR3 sequence is 14 residues long. CDR1 and CDR2 from the germline V gene are GTSNPN and SVGIG (reference sequence). As DNA, the CDR3 is TGTGCCTGGAGCCAGGGACCTAGAAATTCACCCCTCCACTTT. It yields the protein CAWSQGPRNSPLHF.

This chain connects TRBV9 to TRBJ1-6, with 7 bases identical to TRBD1. This CDR3 has 15 residues. The germline CDR1 and CDR2 sequences are SGDLS and YYNGEE. J lost 9 bases, V lost 6 bases, and 12 bases had no gene match. The CDR3 region has the DNA TGTGCCAGCACCCAGGGACAGTCTAATAGTTCACCCCTCCACTTT. This gives the protein CASTQGQSNSSPLHF.

The gene calls are TRBV6-5 and TRBJ2-2; perhaps TRBD1 as D (6 bases). The germline V gene has CDR1 MNHEY and CDR2 SVGAGI. Trimming cost V 8 bases and J 7 bases, with 11 bases left between them. The CDR3 extends over 12 amino acids. The CDR3 DNA sequence: TGTGCCAGCGGTAGAGGGGGCGGGGAGCTGTTTTTT. Protein product: CASGRGGGELFF.

This clonotype came up many times. V gene TRBV7-9 combines with J gene TRBJ2-5; TRBD1 matches at 7 bases. V trimming: 4 bases; J trimming: 2 bases; junction bases outside the gene matches: 4. Germline-derived CDR1 and CDR2 are SEHNR and FQNEAQ (reference sequence). The CDR3 is 14 amino acids. The CDR3 region is CASSSDREQETQYF. For the CDR3, the DNA is TGTGCCAGCAGCTCCGACAGGGAGCAAGAGACCCAGTACTTC.

The V call is TRBV20-1, the J call TRBJ2-4; the D gene is possibly TRBD1 (5 bases). Germline values: CDR1 DFQATT, CDR2 SNEGSKA (reference sequence). The CDR3 is 13 amino acids. Trimming shortened V by 1 base and J by 5 bases, and 9 bases separated the two germline ends. CDR3 residues: CSARAVGENIQYF. In DNA, the CDR3 is TGCAGTGCTAGAGCGGTAGGGGAAAACATTCAGTACTTC.

The chain joins TRBV19 to TRBJ2-7; D is undetermined. V was cut by 3 bases and J by 1 base, with 10 bases left in between. Germline-derived CDR1 and CDR2 are LNHDA and SQIVND (reference sequence). The CDR3 has 14 amino acids. The CDR3, as DNA: TGTGCCAGTAGTATGGTGGTCGGATCCTACGAGCAGTACTTC. Its translation: CASSMVVGSYEQYF.

V gene TRBV12-3 or TRBV12-4 combines with J gene TRBJ2-5; D is perhaps TRBD2 (5 bases). The CDR3 has 12 residues. Trimming stripped 3 bases from V and 9 bases from J, with 11 bases between. The CDR3 DNA is TGTGCCAGCAGTTTGCGTAGCGCGGCCCAGTACTTC. Its protein is CASSLRSAAQYF.

As concerns this clonotype: This sequence may be a read error, since a much larger clone differs from it by one base. The chain employs TRBV10-3 and TRBJ2-3; D perhaps matches TRBD1 (5 bases). This CDR3 contains 12 residues. CDR1 is ENHRY, CDR2 SYGVKD, per germline. V lost 10 bases and J lost 4, with 12 bases in between. The CDR3, as DNA: TGTGCCACCAGGGATGGAGCAGATACGCAGTATTTT. This sequence encodes CATRDGADTQYF.

A note on this clonotype: A much larger clone differs from this one at a single base, so this may be a read error. This sequence joins TRBV6-1 and TRBJ1-1; D is ambiguous. This CDR3 is 14 amino acids long. Germline CDR1 MNHNS, CDR2 SASEGT. CDR3 nucleotide sequence: TGTGCCAGCAGTGATGAGGTGATGAACACTGAAGCTTCCTTT. Its protein product is CASSDEVMNTEASF.

The chain uses TRBV4-3 and TRBJ2-6; no reliable D call. CDR3 length: 19 residues. The ends were cut back, 0 bases at V and 0 bases at J, with 15 bases in the middle. CDR1 LGHNA and CDR2 YSLEER come from the germline V gene. This chain's CDR3 is CASSQDLRKINSGANVLTF. DNA for the CDR3: TGCGCCAGCAGCCAAGATCTAAGGAAGATCAACTCTGGGGCCAACGTCCTGACTTTC.

V gene TRBV15 combines with J gene TRBJ2-7; D tentatively reads TRBD1 or TRBD2 (5 bases each). This CDR3 contains 17 residues. Germline V lookup: CDR1 LNHNV, CDR2 YYDKDF (reference sequence). The germline V and J ends were trimmed by 3 bases and 3 bases, with 21 bases remaining between them. The CDR3 DNA follows: TGTGCCACCAGCAGGCCCCCGGGGTCCCCAGGGAACTACGAGCAGTACTTC. This encodes CATSRPPGSPGNYEQYF. The full variable domain, with the rest looked up from reference TRBV15 and TRBJ2-7, is DAMVIQNPRYQVTQFGKPVTLSCSQTLNHNVMYWYQQKSSQAPKLLFHYYDKDFNNEADTPDNFQSRRPNTSFCFLDIRSPGLGDTAMYLCATSRPPGSPGNYEQYFGPGTRLTVT.

This chain connects TRBV25-1 to TRBJ2-3; 11 positions match TRBD1. The length of the CDR3 is 16 residues. Unmatched junction bases numbered 4, after V lost 1 base and J lost 4 bases. Germline values: CDR1 MGHDK, CDR2 SYGVNS. In nucleotides, the CDR3 is TGTGCCAGCAGTGAATCGGGGACAGGGGGACCAGATACGCAGTATTTT. Its protein product is CASSESGTGGPDTQYF.

This clonotype was detected many times. The V gene is TRBV7-6, the J gene TRBJ1-6, with 9 positions matching TRBD1. V trimming: 5 bases; J trimming: 10 bases; junction bases outside the gene matches: 6. Germline values: CDR1 SGHVS, CDR2 FNYEAQ. The CDR3 runs to 14 residues. The CDR3 reads CASSEGQGGSPLHF. The CDR3 DNA sequence: TGTGCCAGCAGCGAGGGACAGGGAGGGTCACCCCTCCACTTT.

The chain is built from TRBV7-9 and TRBJ2-1; D is perhaps TRBD2 (6 bases). Trimming took 2 bases from V and 9 from J, leaving 11 bases between them. The CDR3 length is 13 residues. Germline values: CDR1 SEHNR, CDR2 FQNEAQ (reference sequence). The CDR3 nucleotides are TGTGCCAGCAGCTTACTCGGAGGGAGTGAGCAGTTCTTC. Its translation is CASSLLGGSEQFF.

This clonotype has ten or more counts. V and J are TRBV20-1 and TRBJ1-1, with TRBD1 as a possible D gene (5 bases). This CDR3 is built from 11 residues. Germline V lookup: CDR1 DFQATT, CDR2 SNEGSKA (reference sequence). V was trimmed by 3 bases and J by 7 bases, leaving 9 bases between them. The CDR3 DNA is TGCAGTGCTAGTTGGGGGGTTGAAGCTTTCTTT. Its translation: CSASWGVEAFF.

This clonotype was observed many times. V usage is TRBV20-1 and J usage is TRBJ2-7; 8 bases are shared with TRBD2. The CDR3 spans 13 residues. V shed 6 bases and J 2 bases; nucleotides not matched to a gene: 6. The V gene's germline CDR1 is DFQATT and CDR2 SNEGSKA (reference sequence). The CDR3 sequence: CSARAGGTYEQYF. Written as DNA, the CDR3 is TGCAGTGCCCGTGCGGGGGGAACCTACGAGCAGTACTTC.

Turning to this clonotype: A much more abundant neighbour one base away suggests this may be a read error. V gene TRBV7-2 combines with J gene TRBJ2-1, with no clear D. Per germline, CDR1 SGHTA and CDR2 FQGNSA. The CDR3 covers 14 residues. CDR3 loop: CASSQGGSCNEQFF. Here the CDR3 DNA reads TGTGCCAGCAGCCAAGGTGGGTCCTGCAATGAGCAGTTCTTC.

This clonotype was seen ten or more times. V is TRBV19 and J is TRBJ2-7; tentative D call: TRBD1 (5 bases). The CDR3 runs to 14 residues. V was trimmed by 7 bases and J by 0 bases, leaving 13 bases between them. CDR1 and CDR2 from the germline V gene are LNHDA and SQIVND (reference sequence). The CDR3 DNA follows: TGTGCCAGTACCCCAAGTGACAGCTCCTACGAGCAGTACTTC. It yields the protein CASTPSDSSYEQYF. The full variable domain, in which reference TRBV19 and TRBJ2-7 provide the parts outside the CDR3, is DGGITQSPKYLFRKEGQNVTLSCEQNLNHDAMYWYRQDPGQGLRLIYYSQIVNDFQKGDIAEGYSVSREKKESFPLTVTSAQKNPTAFYLCASTPSDSSYEQYFGPGTRLTVT.

The chain employs TRBV7-9 and TRBJ2-1; the D is unclear. The germline V gene encodes CDR1 SEHNR and CDR2 FQNEAQ (reference sequence). The CDR3 has 16 amino acids. The ends were cut back, 5 bases at V and 3 bases at J, with 17 bases in the middle. The CDR3 loop is CASSAHSESDYNEQFF. The CDR3 DNA reads as TGTGCCAGCAGCGCCCACAGTGAATCGGACTACAATGAGCAGTTCTTC.

This clonotype appeared many times. The CDR3 nucleotides read TGTGCCAGCCGGACGGATTATAGCAATCAGCCCCAGCATTTT. This encodes CASRTDYSNQPQHF. The J gene is TRBJ1-5, the V gene TRBV6-2 or TRBV6-3, with D unresolved. With 8 bases removed from V and 0 bases from J, the gap between germline ends came to 11 bases. The CDR3 loop spans 14 amino acids. Per germline, CDR1 MNHEY and CDR2 SVGEGT.